What follows are 30 T cell receptor beta chains derived from one specimen sequenced in a study of blood T cell repertoires in COVID-19. Profiling relied on immunoSEQ multiplex PCR, and the TCRdb table lists in-frame clones only, not all of them. The sample has tens of thousands of clones, 84% seen once; the top ten hold approximately 16%. Sequencing was carried out using peripheral blood. These receptors originate from a man aged 55-75 years with COVID-19, enrolled during active disease.

The chain links TRBV29-1 to TRBJ2-5; no clear D. Germline CDR1 is SQVTM and CDR2 is ANQGSEA. The V end lost 0 bases, the J end lost 1 base, and 3 bases lay between the germline ends. CDR3 size: 12 residues. The CDR3, as DNA: TGCAGCGTTGAAGAGGCCCAAGAGACCCAGTACTTC. This sequence encodes CSVEEAQETQYF.

The rearrangement links TRBV7-9 to TRBJ2-7; 9 nucleotides agree with TRBD1. The CDR3 loop spans 14 amino acids. Germline trimming cut 5 bases from V and 0 bases from J; bases unmatched to any gene: 2. Germline CDR1 reads SEHNR; CDR2 reads FQNEAQ (reference sequence). CDR3 DNA: TGTGCCAGCAGCCTACAGGGGGCCTCCTACGAGCAGTACTTC. Its protein product is CASSLQGASYEQYF.

Only a few counts were recorded for this clone. The chain links TRBV7-9 to TRBJ1-2, with 7 bases fitting TRBD1. V lost 5 bases and J lost 11; bases outside the gene matches: 17. This CDR3 is built from 15 residues. CDR1 is SEHNR and CDR2 is FQNEAQ in the germline V gene (reference sequence). In DNA form, the CDR3 reads TGTGCCAGCAGCCCCAATGAAAACGACAGGGTTTGGTACACCTTC. Translation gives CASSPNENDRVWYTF.

This clone was observed once. The CDR3 DNA reads TGTGCCAGCAGTTCGACAGGGGGCGCTGGCTATGGCTACACCTTC. Amino acid sequence: CASSSTGGAGYGYTF. This sequence joins TRBV28 and TRBJ1-2, with 10 bases aligning to TRBD1. The CDR3 sequence is 15 residues long. Looked up from germline, CDR1 is MDHEN and CDR2 is SYDVKM. J lost 4 bases, V lost 4 bases, and 6 bases had no gene match.

The chain combines TRBV19 with TRBJ2-7; 7 positions agree with TRBD1. The ends lost 4 bases at V and 2 bases at J; junction bases unmatched: 11. The CDR3 is made up of 16 amino acids. Germline V gene data show CDR1 as LNHDA and CDR2 as SQIVND (reference sequence). As DNA, the CDR3 is TGTGCCAGTAGTACACCGATGACAGGGTCAACCTACGAGCAGTACTTC. This sequence encodes CASSTPMTGSTYEQYF.

This clone was counted a single time. In DNA form, the CDR3 reads TGTGCCAGCAGCTTGGCCGCTGGACAGGCGATCTATGGCTACACCTTC. This encodes CASSLAAGQAIYGYTF. The chain employs TRBV5-6 and TRBJ1-2; 7 bases map to TRBD1. Germline loops: CDR1 SGHDT, CDR2 YYEEEE. With 0 bases clipped from V and 4 bases from J, the junction kept 9 bases outside the gene matches. The length of the CDR3 is 16 residues.

The table lists this clone with a few counts. The rearrangement uses TRBV28 and TRBJ2-1; D call uncertain. V was trimmed by 1 base and J by 7 bases, leaving 14 bases between them. The CDR3 extends over 15 amino acids. Germline CDR1 MDHEN, CDR2 SYDVKM. This CDR3 reads CASSLSQLNTNEQFF. The CDR3 DNA sequence: TGTGCCAGCAGTTTATCACAGTTAAATACGAATGAGCAGTTCTTC.

The chain links TRBV6-6 to TRBJ2-1; no clear D. CDR3 length: 15 amino acids. V was pared by 4 bases and J by 0 bases, with 10 bases between. CDR1 and CDR2 from the germline V gene are MNHNY and SVGAGI (reference sequence). CDR3 protein: CASSSLQNSYNEQFF. The CDR3 DNA reads as TGTGCCAGCAGTTCCTTACAGAACTCCTACAATGAGCAGTTCTTC.

The rearrangement uses TRBV11-2 and TRBJ2-2; the D gene is possibly TRBD1 (6 bases). Germline values: CDR1 SGHAT, CDR2 FQNNGV. The germline V and J ends were trimmed by 7 bases and 7 bases, with 19 bases remaining between them. The CDR3 is 15 amino acids. This CDR3 is CASTKTTQGYGELFF. Written as DNA, the CDR3 is TGTGCCAGCACCAAAACCACACAGGGTTACGGGGAGCTGTTTTTT.

On this clone: The junction differs from germline at one of its ends, possibly a read error. J is TRBJ1-1 and V is TRBV25-1; 12 bases match TRBD1. Germline V CDR1 and CDR2: MGHDK, SYGVNS. The CDR3 is 14 amino acids. CDR3 in amino acids: CASSEIGTGGDKIF. CDR3 bases: TGTGCCAGCAGTGAAATCGGGACAGGGGGCGATAAGATCTTT.

J is TRBJ2-7 and V is TRBV6-1, with 8 bases that match TRBD1. Trimming at V came to 1 base and at J to 3 bases, leaving 5 bases not matched to a gene. The CDR3 is 15 residues long. Germline V lookup: CDR1 MNHNS, CDR2 SASEGT. CDR3 sequence (DNA): TGTGCCAGCAGTGAAGACCGGACAGGGTTCTACGAGCAGTACTTC. Its protein product is CASSEDRTGFYEQYF.

V usage is TRBV6-4 and J usage is TRBJ1-1; D perhaps matches TRBD1 (6 bases). From germline, CDR1 is MRHNA and CDR2 SNTAGT. The CDR3 has 14 residues. Trimming removed 3 bases at V and 6 bases at J, with 14 bases between. The DNA for the CDR3 is TGTGCCAGCAGTGAAACAGGGAACGACTCTGAAGCTTTCTTT. Amino acids: CASSETGNDSEAFF.

This chain links TRBV6-4 with TRBJ1-6; D might be TRBD1 (5 bases). Germline V gene data show CDR1 as MRHNA and CDR2 as SNTAGT. CDR3 length: 14 residues. Trimming cost V 6 bases and J 3 bases, with 9 bases left between them. CDR3 residues: CASRDSDYNSPLHF. CDR3 coding DNA: TGTGCCAGCAGAGACAGCGACTATAATTCACCCCTCCACTTT.

CDR3 coding DNA: TGTGCCAGTAGTACTCAAGAATCTCAGGCCGGCTACACCTTC. Translated: CASSTQESQAGYTF. The genes are TRBV19 and TRBJ1-2; D not resolved. V gave up 4 bases and J gave up 8 bases, with 17 bases separating them. This CDR3 has 14 amino acids. Germline assignment: CDR1 LNHDA and CDR2 SQIVND (reference sequence).

This chain links TRBV3-1 (or the pseudogene TRBV3-2) with TRBJ2-5, with 11 positions matching TRBD2. Unmatched junction bases numbered 3, after V lost 6 bases and J lost 3 bases. In germline, CDR1 is LGHDT, CDR2 YNNKEL (reference sequence). The CDR3 is made up of 14 amino acids. CDR3 bases: TGTGCCAGCAGGCAACTAGCGGGGGAAGAGACCCAGTACTTC. This sequence encodes CASRQLAGEETQYF.

The chain joins TRBV19 to TRBJ2-3; 9 bases agree with TRBD2. Trimming took 5 bases from V and 1 from J; bases not matched to a gene: 4. Germline CDR1 is LNHDA and CDR2 is SQIVND (reference sequence). CDR3 length equals 15 residues. The CDR3 coding sequence is TGTGCCAGTAGTGTCGTAGCGGGAGGCACAGATACGCAGTATTTT. Its protein product is CASSVVAGGTDTQYF.

The rearrangement joins TRBV28 to TRBJ2-7; 7 bases agree with TRBD1. CDR3 length: 14 residues. V shed 7 bases and J 6 bases; nucleotides not matched to a gene: 12. Germline CDR1 is MDHEN and CDR2 is SYDVKM. The CDR3 is CASTRQGSPLEQYF. CDR3 bases: TGTGCCAGCACGAGACAGGGTTCACCCCTCGAGCAGTACTTC.

In its sample, this clone was seen a few times. The CDR3 protein is CASSLNREGAPNEQFF. The CDR3 DNA reads as TGTGCCAGCAGCTTAAATCGTGAGGGGGCCCCCAATGAGCAGTTCTTC. The chain combines TRBV7-3 with TRBJ2-1, with 7 bases fitting TRBD1. V gave up 1 base and J gave up 6 bases; unmatched junction bases: 9. This CDR3 comprises 16 residues. Looked up from germline, CDR1 is SGHTA and CDR2 is FQGTGA.

The chain is built from TRBV19 and TRBJ2-7; 9 positions match TRBD2. Germline V lookup: CDR1 LNHDA, CDR2 SQIVND (reference sequence). V dropped 3 bases and J dropped 6; count of bases not matched to a gene: 9. The length of the CDR3 is 15 residues. The CDR3 nucleotides are TGTGCCAGTAGTATTTCGGGGCTAGCGGGACGCGAGCAGTACTTC. Translating gives CASSISGLAGREQYF.

The V and J genes are TRBV5-6 and TRBJ1-2; D call uncertain. This CDR3 region has 15 residues. Germline-derived CDR1 and CDR2 are SGHDT and YYEEEE. Trimming pared 0 bases from V and 2 bases from J, leaving 11 bases between. The CDR3 here is CASSLGGGGNYGYTF. Written as DNA, the CDR3 is TGTGCCAGCAGCTTGGGTGGTGGCGGCAACTATGGCTACACCTTC. Drawing the rest from reference TRBV5-6 and TRBJ1-2, the complete variable domain is DAGVTQSPTHLIKTRGQQVTLRCSPKSGHDTVSWYQQALGQGPQFIFQYYEEEERQRGNFPDRFSGHQFPNYSSELNVNALLLGDSALYLCASSLGGGGNYGYTFGSGTRLTVV.

The chain couples TRBV6-4 to TRBJ2-1; perhaps TRBD1 as D (6 bases). CDR3 size: 12 residues. Trimming cost V 5 bases and J 7 bases, with 9 bases left between them. Germline assignment: CDR1 MRHNA and CDR2 SNTAGT. The CDR3 region is CASSKTGNEQFF. The CDR3 DNA sequence: TGTGCCAGCAGTAAAACAGGGAATGAGCAGTTCTTC.

This clone is a singleton in its sample. The V gene is TRBV27, the J gene TRBJ2-2, with 8 bases matching TRBD1. The ends lost 4 bases at V and 4 bases at J; junction bases unmatched: 8. CDR3 length: 16 residues. CDR1 is MNHEY and CDR2 is SMNVEV in the germline V gene (reference sequence). CDR3 DNA sequence: TGTGCCAGCAGTTCCTCGACAGGGGCCGCCACCGGGGAGCTGTTTTTT. Its protein is CASSSSTGAATGELFF.

The chain combines TRBV30 with TRBJ1-2; weak D call: TRBD1 (5 bases). The V gene lost 0 bases and the J gene lost 8 bases, with 16 bases spanning the gap. Germline values: CDR1 GTSNPN, CDR2 SVGIG (reference sequence). The CDR3 consists of 14 residues. The CDR3 sequence: CAWSVFRDSRGYTF. CDR3 in DNA: TGTGCCTGGAGTGTTTTCCGAGACAGCAGAGGCTACACCTTC.

V is TRBV6-5 and J is TRBJ2-3, with TRBD1 matching over 7 bases. Germline-derived CDR1 and CDR2 are MNHEY and SVGAGI. This CDR3 spans 14 amino acids. The ends lost 6 bases at V and 6 bases at J; junction bases unmatched: 9. The CDR3 DNA sequence: TGTGCCAGCAGGAGAGGGTTACAGGGGGATACGCAGTATTTT. This sequence encodes CASRRGLQGDTQYF.

This chain connects TRBV19 to TRBJ2-3; perhaps TRBD1 as D (5 bases). The V end was cut by 4 bases, the J end by 4 bases, with 12 bases between. Per germline, CDR1 LNHDA and CDR2 SQIVND (reference sequence). The CDR3 totals 14 residues. In DNA, the CDR3 is TGTGCCAGTAGTAAACAGGATTTACCAGATACGCAGTATTTT. Translated, it gives CASSKQDLPDTQYF. Supplemented by reference TRBV19 and TRBJ2-3, the full variable domain reads DGGITQSPKYLFRKEGQNVTLSCEQNLNHDAMYWYRQDPGQGLRLIYYSQIVNDFQKGDIAEGYSVSREKKESFPLTVTSAQKNPTAFYLCASSKQDLPDTQYFGPGTRLTVL.

V and J are TRBV7-9 and TRBJ2-1; unclear D gene. Trimming removed 4 bases from V and 6 bases from J, with 7 bases in between. CDR3 length equals 12 residues. Germline CDR1 is SEHNR and CDR2 is FQNEAQ (reference sequence). CDR3 sequence (DNA): TGTGCCAGCAGCTATCTACCCAATGAGCAGTTCTTC. Protein product: CASSYLPNEQFF.

This clone has a handful of counts. The rearrangement joins TRBV3-1 (or the pseudogene TRBV3-2) to TRBJ2-7; D uncertain. This CDR3 has 13 residues. The V gene's germline CDR1 is LGHDT and CDR2 YNNKEL (reference sequence). V was trimmed by 1 base and J by 5 bases, leaving 9 bases between them. Here the CDR3 DNA reads TGTGCCAGCAGCCAAGTTTTTTCGGACGAGCAGTACTTC. Translation gives CASSQVFSDEQYF.

The V call is TRBV19, the J call TRBJ2-7, with 7 bases that match TRBD2. CDR1 and CDR2 (germline): LNHDA, SQIVND (reference sequence). V shed 4 bases and J 5 bases; nucleotides not matched to a gene: 8. CDR3 size: 14 residues. The CDR3 DNA reads TGTGCCAGTAGTAGGGGCGGGAGTTTCGACGAGCAGTACTTC. It yields the protein CASSRGGSFDEQYF.

This chain links TRBV11-2 with TRBJ1-4, with 9 bases identical to TRBD1. The junction had 5 bases not matched to a gene; V was cut back by 4 bases and J by 5 bases. The CDR3 contains 15 residues. The V gene's germline CDR1 is SGHAT and CDR2 FQNNGV. The CDR3 DNA reads as TGTGCCAGCAGCTCGCTGGACAGGGGAAATGAAAAACTGTTTTTT. It is translated as CASSSLDRGNEKLFF.

CDR3 coding DNA: TGTGCCAGCAGCGTAGTCGGGAGGGGCAATGAGCAGTTCTTC. Its protein is CASSVVGRGNEQFF. The rearrangement uses TRBV9 and TRBJ2-1; 8 positions match TRBD2. CDR3 size: 14 residues. Trimming at V came to 0 bases and at J to 6 bases, leaving 2 bases not matched to a gene. Germline assignment: CDR1 SGDLS and CDR2 YYNGEE. Together with reference TRBV9 and TRBJ2-1, the CDR3 gives the full variable domain: DSGVTQTPKHLITATGQRVTLRCSPRSGDLSVYWYQQSLDQGLQFLIQYYNGEERAKGNILERFSAQQFPDLHSELNLSSLELGDSALYFCASSVVGRGNEQFFGPGTRLTVL.